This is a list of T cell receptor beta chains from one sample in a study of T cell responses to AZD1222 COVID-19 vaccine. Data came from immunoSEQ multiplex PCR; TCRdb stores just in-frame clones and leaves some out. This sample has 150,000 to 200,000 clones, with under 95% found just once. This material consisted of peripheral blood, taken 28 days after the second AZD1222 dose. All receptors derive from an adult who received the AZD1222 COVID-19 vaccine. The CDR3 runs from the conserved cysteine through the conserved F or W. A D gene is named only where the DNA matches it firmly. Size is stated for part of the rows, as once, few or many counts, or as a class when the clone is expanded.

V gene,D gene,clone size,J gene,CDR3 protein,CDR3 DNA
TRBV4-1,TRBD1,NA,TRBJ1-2,CASSQPGTGQKNYTF,TGCGCCAGCAGCCAACCCGGGACAGGGCAGAAGAACTACACCTTC
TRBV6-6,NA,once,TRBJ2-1,CASSYSGTPPGEQFF,TGTGCCAGCAGTTACTCCGGGACTCCTCCGGGTGAGCAGTTCTTC
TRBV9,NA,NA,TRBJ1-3,CASSVGGRVGNTIYF,TGTGCCAGCAGCGTAGGAGGCAGGGTCGGAAACACCATATATTTT
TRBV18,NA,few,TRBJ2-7,CASSPPRLGAYEQYF,TGTGCCAGCTCACCCCCCCGTTTAGGAGCCTACGAGCAGTACTTC
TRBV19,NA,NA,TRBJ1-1,CASTAGIWSTEAFF,TGTGCCAGTACCGCAGGAATATGGAGCACTGAAGCTTTCTTT
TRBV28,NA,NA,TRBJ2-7,CASSSVGEKQYF,TGTGCCAGCAGTTCAGTCGGGGAGAAGCAGTACTTC
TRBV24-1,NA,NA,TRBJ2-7,CATSDSPDRTPSYEQYF,TGTGCCACCAGTGATTCCCCCGACAGGACACCATCCTACGAGCAGTACTTC
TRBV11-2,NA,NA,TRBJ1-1,CASSFWEGTEAFF,TGTGCCAGCAGCTTTTGGGAGGGCACTGAAGCTTTCTTT
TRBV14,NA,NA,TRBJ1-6,CASSQVQGRGSPLHF,TGTGCCAGCAGCCAAGTTCAAGGGCGGGGATCACCCCTCCACTTT
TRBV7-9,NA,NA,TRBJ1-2,CASAGLGTGYGYTF,TGTGCCAGCGCCGGGTTAGGGACGGGCTATGGCTACACCTTC
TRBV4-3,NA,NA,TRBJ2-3,CASSQEGVATDTQYF,TGCGCCAGCAGCCAAGAGGGCGTAGCCACAGATACGCAGTATTTT
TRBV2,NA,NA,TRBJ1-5,CASGVHSNQPQHF,TGTGCCAGCGGGGTACATAGCAATCAGCCCCAGCATTTT
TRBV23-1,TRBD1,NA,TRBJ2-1,CASLTGDNEQFF,TGCGCCAGCCTGACAGGGGATAATGAGCAGTTCTTC
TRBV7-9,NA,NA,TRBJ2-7,CASSLGQFYEQYF,TGTGCCAGCAGCTTAGGCCAGTTCTACGAGCAGTACTTC
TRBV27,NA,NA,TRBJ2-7,CASKGYGLSYEQYF,TGTGCCAGCAAGGGTTACGGTCTCTCCTACGAGCAGTACTTC
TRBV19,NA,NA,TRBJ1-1,CASSIPGVGTEAFF,TGTGCCAGTAGTATCCCAGGGGTTGGTACTGAAGCTTTCTTT
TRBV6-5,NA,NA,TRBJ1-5,CASGRDLSSPQHF,TGTGCCAGCGGCAGGGACCTGAGTTCGCCCCAGCATTTT
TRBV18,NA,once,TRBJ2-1,CASSPETNNEQFF,TGTGCCAGCTCACCAGAGACAAACAATGAGCAGTTCTTC